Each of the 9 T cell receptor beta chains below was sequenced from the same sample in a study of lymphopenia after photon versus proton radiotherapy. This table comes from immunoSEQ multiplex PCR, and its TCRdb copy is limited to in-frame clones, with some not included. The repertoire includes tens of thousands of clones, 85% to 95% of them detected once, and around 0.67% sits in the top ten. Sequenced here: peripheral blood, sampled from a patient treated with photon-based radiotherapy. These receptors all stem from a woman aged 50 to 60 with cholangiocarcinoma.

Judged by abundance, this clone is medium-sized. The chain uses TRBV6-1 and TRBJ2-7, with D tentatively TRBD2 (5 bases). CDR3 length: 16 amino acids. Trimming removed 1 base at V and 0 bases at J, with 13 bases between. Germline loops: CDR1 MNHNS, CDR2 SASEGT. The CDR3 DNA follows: TGTGCCAGCAGTGAAGGGTCGGGAAGGAGCTCCTACGAGCAGTACTTC. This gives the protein CASSEGSGRSSYEQYF.

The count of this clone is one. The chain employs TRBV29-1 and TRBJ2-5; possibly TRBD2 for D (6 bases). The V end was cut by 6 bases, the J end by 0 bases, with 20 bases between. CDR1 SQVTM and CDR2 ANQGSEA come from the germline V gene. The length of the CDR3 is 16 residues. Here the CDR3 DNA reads TGCAGCGTAGATTCACCCGGGGGACGCTACCAAGAGACCCAGTACTTC. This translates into CSVDSPGGRYQETQYF.

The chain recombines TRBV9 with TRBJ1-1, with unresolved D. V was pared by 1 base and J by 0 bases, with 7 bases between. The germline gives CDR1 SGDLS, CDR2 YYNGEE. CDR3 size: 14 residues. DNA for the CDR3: TGTGCCAGCAGCGTAAACCTCATGAACACTGAAGCTTTCTTT. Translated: CASSVNLMNTEAFF.

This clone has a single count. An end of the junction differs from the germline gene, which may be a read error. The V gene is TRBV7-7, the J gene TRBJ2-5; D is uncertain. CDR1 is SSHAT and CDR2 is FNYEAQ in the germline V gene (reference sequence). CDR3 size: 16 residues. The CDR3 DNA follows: TGTGCTAGCAGCTTACGGTTTGACCCCGGAGCCGGGACCCAGTACTTC. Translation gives CASSLRFDPGAGTQYF. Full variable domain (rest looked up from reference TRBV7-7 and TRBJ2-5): GAGVSQSPRYKVTKRGQDVTLRCDPISSHATLYWYQQALGQGPEFLTYFNYEAQPDKSGLPSDRFSAERPEGSISTLTIQRTEQRDSAMYRCASSLRFDPGAGTQYFGPGTRLLVL.

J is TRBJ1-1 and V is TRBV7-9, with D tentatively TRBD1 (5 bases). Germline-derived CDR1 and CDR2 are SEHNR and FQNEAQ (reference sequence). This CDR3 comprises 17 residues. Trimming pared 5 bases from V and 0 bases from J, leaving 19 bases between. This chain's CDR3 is CASSPPNWGGMNTEAFF. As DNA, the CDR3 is TGTGCCAGCAGCCCCCCGAATTGGGGCGGTATGAACACTGAAGCTTTCTTT.

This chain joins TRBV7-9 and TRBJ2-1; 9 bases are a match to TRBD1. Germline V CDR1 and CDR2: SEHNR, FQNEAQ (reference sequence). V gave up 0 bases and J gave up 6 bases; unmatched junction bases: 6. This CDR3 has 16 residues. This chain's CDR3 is CASSLAWGQGGNEQFF. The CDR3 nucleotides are TGTGCCAGCAGCTTAGCGTGGGGACAGGGTGGCAATGAGCAGTTCTTC.

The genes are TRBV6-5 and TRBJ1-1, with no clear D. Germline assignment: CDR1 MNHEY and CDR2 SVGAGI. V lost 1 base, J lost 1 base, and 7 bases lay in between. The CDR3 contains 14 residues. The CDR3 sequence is CASSYFFENTEAFF. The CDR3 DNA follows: TGTGCCAGCAGTTACTTCTTTGAGAACACTGAAGCTTTCTTT.

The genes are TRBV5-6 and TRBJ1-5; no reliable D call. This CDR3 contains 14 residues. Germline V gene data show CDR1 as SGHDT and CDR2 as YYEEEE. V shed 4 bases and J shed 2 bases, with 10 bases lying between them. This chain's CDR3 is CASSVERGNQPQHF. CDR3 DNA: TGTGCCAGCAGCGTGGAACGCGGCAATCAGCCCCAGCATTTT.

The CDR3 region has the DNA TGTGCCAGCAGTGGTGGCACTGAAGCTTTCTTT. Protein product: CASSGGTEAFF. The chain recombines TRBV6-5 with TRBJ1-1; no reliable D call. This CDR3 spans 11 amino acids. CDR1 MNHEY and CDR2 SVGAGI come from the germline V gene. The germline V and J ends were trimmed by 5 bases and 4 bases, with 5 bases remaining between them.